The 28 T cell receptor beta chains given below trace back to one sample, sequenced in a study of T cells in Graves' hyperthyroidism and ophthalmopathy. TCR beta CDR3 regions were amplified from RNA. The primer set for the first-round RT-PCR of the TCR CDR3 was HTBI. In TCRdb, the multiplex PCR reads were re-called with MiXCR into one record per CDR3 protein. This sample has about 420,000 distinct CDR3 sequences; around 15% occur once, and the top ten carry less than 6.5%. The specimen sequenced was blood. These receptors were obtained from a woman between 18 and 29 years old with Graves' hyperthyroidism.

This clonotype was counted at least ten times. This chain connects TRBV5-1 to TRBJ2-7; D gene unclear. The CDR3 is made up of 14 amino acids. Per the germline V gene, CDR1 is SGHRS and CDR2 is YFSETQ. V lost 1 base and J 2 bases, leaving 10 bases between the germline ends. The DNA of the CDR3 is TGCGCCAGCAGCTTGAAATCCGCAGCCTACGAGCAGTACTTC. The encoded protein is CASSLKSAAYEQYF.

Points on this clonotype: A read error is possible here, since a much larger clone lies one base away. This chain links TRBV5-1 with TRBJ2-1; D assignment may be TRBD1 or TRBD2 (6 bases each). This CDR3 has 13 residues. Germline CDR1 is SGHRS and CDR2 is YFSETQ. CDR3 residues: CASRVRLEGEQLF. CDR3 nucleotide sequence: TGCGCCAGCAGAGTAAGACTAGAGGGGGAGCAGCTCTTC.

This clonotype was counted a few times. V gene TRBV5-1 combines with J gene TRBJ2-1, with 10 bases identical to TRBD2. Germline V gives CDR1 SGHRS, CDR2 YFSETQ. The CDR3 has 17 amino acids. J was trimmed by 7 bases and V by 0 bases; bases with no gene match: 10. CDR3 in amino acids: CASSLDPSGSLRNEQFF. The CDR3 bases are TGCGCCAGCAGCTTGGACCCTAGCGGGAGTTTAAGGAATGAGCAGTTCTTC.

V is TRBV29-1 and J is TRBJ1-1; 9 nucleotides align to TRBD1. Germline-derived CDR1 and CDR2 are SQVTM and ANQGSEA. V lost 6 bases to trimming and J lost 2 bases; unmatched junction nucleotides: 4. This CDR3 spans 13 amino acids. The CDR3 spells CSVDTGGNTEAFF. The CDR3 DNA is TGCAGCGTGGATACAGGGGGCAACACTGAAGCTTTCTTT.

The chain recombines TRBV4-2 with TRBJ2-7, with D uncertain. Germline CDR1 and CDR2: LGHNA and YNFKEQ. This CDR3 spans 14 amino acids. Trimming cost V 0 bases and J 6 bases, with 12 bases left between them. CDR3 nucleotide sequence: TGTGCCAGCAGCCAAGATTCTAGAAGCCCCGAGCAGTACTTC. Protein product: CASSQDSRSPEQYF.

At least ten counts were recorded for this clonotype. CDR3 sequence: CASSDHVTEAFF. CDR3 nucleotide sequence: TGTGCCAGCAGTGACCACGTTACTGAAGCTTTCTTT. The J gene is TRBJ1-1, the V gene TRBV2, with D hard to call. The CDR3 totals 12 residues. The V and J ends lost 3 bases and 5 bases respectively, with 7 bases between them. CDR1 and CDR2 from the germline V gene are SNHLY and FYNNEI.

This clonotype was observed many times. The chain combines TRBV5-1 with TRBJ2-6; D may be TRBD2 (6 bases). The V end was cut by 4 bases, the J end by 4 bases, with 12 bases between. Germline V gene lookup returns CDR1 SGHRS and CDR2 YFSETQ. CDR3 length equals 15 residues. CDR3 sequence reads: CASSAGGVGANVLTF. The CDR3, as DNA: TGCGCCAGCAGCGCTGGCGGGGTCGGGGCCAACGTCCTGACTTTC.

This clonotype was seen a few times. The rearrangement joins TRBV5-1 to TRBJ1-3, with D hard to call. The CDR3 contains 17 residues. Per the germline V gene, CDR1 is SGHRS and CDR2 is YFSETQ. Trimming pared 4 bases from V and 3 bases from J, leaving 20 bases between. CDR3 protein: CASSLPADARLGNTIYF. The CDR3 DNA reads as TGCGCCAGCAGCCTCCCCGCGGACGCTCGCCTTGGAAACACCATATATTTT.

The sample holds many counts of this clonotype. This sequence joins TRBV28 and TRBJ2-4, with 9 nucleotides matching TRBD2. Germline lookup yields CDR1 MDHEN and CDR2 SYDVKM. CDR3 length: 15 residues. V was pared by 1 base and J by 11 bases, with 9 bases of the junction left unmatched. The CDR3 coding sequence is TGTGCCAGCAGTTTATCCCCTCTAGCGGGATCTGTTCAGTACTTC. It codes for CASSLSPLAGSVQYF.

The genes are TRBV20-1 and TRBJ2-3; D possibly corresponds to TRBD2 (6 bases). The CDR3 sequence is 15 residues long. The germline V gene encodes CDR1 DFQATT and CDR2 SNEGSKA (reference sequence). The V gene lost 0 bases and the J gene lost 0 bases, with 10 bases spanning the gap. CDR3 in DNA: TGCAGTGCTAGAGATCGGGGGACTAGCACAGATACGCAGTATTTT. Translating it yields CSARDRGTSTDTQYF.

This clonotype was seen ten or more times. This chain uses TRBV20-1 with TRBJ2-5; tentative D call: TRBD2 (5 bases). V dropped 6 bases and J dropped 1 base, with 9 bases sitting between them. The CDR3 is made up of 12 amino acids. CDR1 DFQATT and CDR2 SNEGSKA come from the germline V gene (reference sequence). CDR3 residues: CSATRGQETQYF. CDR3 in DNA: TGCAGTGCCACCCGGGGCCAAGAGACCCAGTACTTC.

The sample holds many counts of this clonotype. This chain connects TRBV11-2 to TRBJ2-7, with D possibly being TRBD1 (5 bases). Germline V gene sequence: CDR1 SGHAT, CDR2 FQNNGV. V was shortened by 6 bases and J by 4 bases, with 16 bases between the two germline ends. The CDR3 runs 14 residues. CDR3 sequence reads: CASRDPDTSYEQYF. The CDR3 nucleotides are TGTGCCAGCAGAGATCCGGACACCTCGTACGAGCAGTACTTC.

This clonotype was counted between two and nine times. The chain combines TRBV6-1 with TRBJ2-2; TRBD2 matches 7 bases. This CDR3 contains 16 residues. With 5 bases clipped from V and 2 bases from J, the junction kept 8 bases outside the gene matches. From germline, CDR1 is MNHNS and CDR2 SASEGT. The CDR3 sequence is CASSPRSGANTGELFF. In DNA, the CDR3 is TGTGCCAGCAGTCCCAGGAGCGGGGCCAACACCGGGGAGCTGTTTTTT.

J is TRBJ2-1 and V is TRBV29-1; 7 positions agree with TRBD1. CDR1 and CDR2 from the germline V gene are SQVTM and ANQGSEA. This CDR3 region has 13 residues. Trimming at V came to 8 bases and at J to 7 bases, leaving 11 bases not matched to a gene. CDR3: CSHRQGSSNEQFF. CDR3 in DNA: TGCAGCCACCGACAGGGCAGCTCAAATGAGCAGTTCTTC.

This clonotype was picked up many times. This chain uses TRBV11-2 with TRBJ2-3; TRBD2 matches at 7 bases. Trimming at V came to 5 bases and at J to 6 bases, leaving 8 bases not matched to a gene. The germline gives CDR1 SGHAT, CDR2 FQNNGV. The CDR3 consists of 14 residues. CDR3 DNA sequence: TGTGCCAGCAGCACCACTACTAGCGTGGATACGCAGTATTTT. Translating gives CASSTTTSVDTQYF.

There are a few counts of this clonotype. The V and J genes are TRBV13 and TRBJ2-7; D gene ambiguous. Trimming left V 7 bases short and J 2 bases short, with 15 bases between. The CDR3 spans 14 residues. CDR1 is PRHDT and CDR2 is FYEKMQ in the germline V gene (reference sequence). The CDR3 region is CASTLAGETYEQYF. DNA for the CDR3: TGTGCCAGCACGCTCGCTGGGGAAACCTACGAGCAGTACTTC. The full variable domain, in which reference TRBV13 and TRBJ2-7 provide the parts outside the CDR3, is AAGVIQSPRHLIKEKRETATLKCYPIPRHDTVYWYQQGPGQDPQFLISFYEKMQSDKGSIPDRFSAQQFSDYHSELNMSSLELGDSALYFCASTLAGETYEQYFGPGTRLTVT.

This clonotype was observed at least ten times. The gene calls are TRBV11-3 and TRBJ2-7; D is uncertain. From germline, CDR1 is SGHNT and CDR2 YENEEA. This CDR3 has 13 residues. Trimming took 5 bases from V and 3 from J, leaving 11 bases between them. In nucleotides, the CDR3 is TGTGCCAGCAGCCAACGGAACGACTACGAGCAGTACTTC. This translates into CASSQRNDYEQYF.

This clonotype was recorded many times. The chain links TRBV6-1 to TRBJ2-7; TRBD2 is a possible D gene (5 bases). The CDR3 has 14 amino acids. V lost 6 bases to trimming and J lost 9 bases, with 21 bases between them. Germline assignment: CDR1 MNHNS and CDR2 SASEGT. The CDR3 protein is CASRSAAAGSVQYF. The CDR3 region has the DNA TGTGCCAGCAGGTCCGCAGCGGCGGGCTCCGTGCAGTACTTC.

The chain is built from TRBV9 and TRBJ2-2, with 12 bases fitting TRBD1. The CDR3 is made up of 18 amino acids. From germline, CDR1 is SGDLS and CDR2 YYNGEE. V was clipped by 0 bases and J by 2 bases; unmatched bases: 5. CDR3 sequence: CASSVAPGTGGNTGELFF. The CDR3 region has the DNA TGTGCCAGCAGCGTAGCACCCGGGACAGGGGGCAACACCGGGGAGCTGTTTTTT.

Written as DNA, the CDR3 is TGTGCCAGCGGCCGGACCCGTTCCGGGGAGCTGTTTTTT. Its translation is CASGRTRSGELFF. J is TRBJ2-2 and V is TRBV6-2 or TRBV6-3, with D unresolved. Germline assignment: CDR1 MNHEY and CDR2 SVGEGT. Trimming removed 8 bases from V and 6 bases from J, with 13 bases in between. The CDR3 loop spans 13 amino acids.

The sample holds a few counts of this clonotype. The V and J genes are TRBV19 and TRBJ1-1; 7 bases are a match to TRBD1. The CDR3 runs to 13 residues. The V gene's germline CDR1 is LNHDA and CDR2 SQIVND (reference sequence). V lost 5 bases and J lost 7; bases outside the gene matches: 7. CDR3 sequence: CASSLSRDSEAFF. CDR3 DNA: TGTGCCAGTAGTCTTTCACGGGACAGTGAAGCTTTCTTT.

In its sample, this clonotype was seen many times. The rearrangement uses TRBV12-3 or TRBV12-4 and TRBJ2-2; TRBD2 aligns across 7 bases. V was clipped by 5 bases and J by 4 bases; unmatched bases: 7. The CDR3 consists of 15 residues. The CDR3 DNA reads TGTGCCAGCAGTGGTAGCGGGCCCCTCACCGGGGAGCTGTTTTTT. This codes for CASSGSGPLTGELFF.

Many counts were recorded for this clonotype. A read error may produce the germline difference seen at one junction end. This sequence joins TRBV7-7 and TRBJ2-1; D is uncertain. There are 15 residues in the CDR3. Germline-derived CDR1 and CDR2 are SSHAT and FNYEAQ (reference sequence). The CDR3 bases are TGTGCTAGCAGCTTGTCATCCACCTCCTACAATGAGCAGTTCTTC. As protein: CASSLSSTSYNEQFF.

The table lists this clonotype with many counts. The rearrangement links TRBV15 to TRBJ1-2, with no clear D. The CDR3 length is 14 residues. V shed 0 bases and J shed 14 bases, with 19 bases lying between them. Looked up from germline, CDR1 is LNHNV and CDR2 is YYDKDF (reference sequence). The CDR3 protein is CATSRDRPTPSLTF. The DNA for the CDR3 is TGTGCCACCAGCAGAGATCGCCCGACCCCTTCTCTAACCTTC. Filled out from reference TRBV15 and TRBJ1-2, the complete variable domain reads DAMVIQNPRYQVTQFGKPVTLSCSQTLNHNVMYWYQQKSSQAPKLLFHYYDKDFNNEADTPDNFQSRRPNTSFCFLDIRSPGLGDTAMYLCATSRDRPTPSLTFGSGTRLTVV.

This clonotype has a count of ten or more. This chain connects TRBV28 to TRBJ1-1; 7 nucleotides align to TRBD1. Trimming removed 6 bases from V and 3 bases from J; junction bases left unmatched: 13. Looked up from germline, CDR1 is MDHEN and CDR2 is SYDVKM. The CDR3 contains 16 residues. CDR3 bases: TGTGCCAGCAGAGAAGGGGGCGAGGGGGCTGACACTGAAGCTTTCTTT. Translating it yields CASREGGEGADTEAFF.

V usage is TRBV19 and J usage is TRBJ1-1; maybe TRBD1 (5 bases). This CDR3 spans 13 amino acids. V was pared by 7 bases and J by 4 bases, with 13 bases between. Germline V gene sequence: CDR1 LNHDA, CDR2 SQIVND (reference sequence). CDR3 in amino acids: CASTPIGGTEAFF. CDR3 coding DNA: TGTGCCAGTACCCCCATTGGGGGCACTGAAGCTTTCTTT.

This clonotype has a handful of counts. This rearrangement joins TRBV4-3 to TRBJ1-2; maybe TRBD1 (5 bases). V shed 0 bases and J shed 4 bases, with 15 bases lying between them. This CDR3 spans 16 amino acids. Germline V lookup: CDR1 LGHNA, CDR2 YSLEER. CDR3 residues: CASSQDYPGLPYGYTF. CDR3 bases: TGCGCCAGCAGCCAAGATTATCCAGGGCTTCCCTATGGCTACACCTTC.

The CDR3 region has the DNA TGTGCCAGCAGCGTTCCAGCGGGAAGAACGAACACCGGGGAGCTGTTTTTT. Its translation: CASSVPAGRTNTGELFF. The chain uses TRBV9 and TRBJ2-2; 7 positions agree with TRBD2. Germline V gene data show CDR1 as SGDLS and CDR2 as YYNGEE. CDR3 length: 17 amino acids. V gave up 2 bases and J gave up 0 bases; unmatched junction bases: 7.